The following is a TCR beta chain sequence with its context. This clone was seen a few times. No antigen is known for it. No clone much larger than this one lies a single base away; base qualities are absent. Germline trimming: 1 base from V, 1 base from J; junction bases outside gene matches: 1. There are 14 amino acids in the CDR3, from cysteine to phenylalanine inclusive. CDR3 DNA is the only sequence kept; it has 42 bases, read in frame from the first base. In the germline V gene (reference sequence), CDR1 corresponds to GTSNPN and CDR2 to SVGIG. The data were taken from a study of blood T cell repertoires in COVID-19 (dated by TCRdb to the early 2020s). Some background on the complete study: The collaborator samples originated in the United States, Italy and Spain and spanned the acute and convalescent phases of COVID-19. The prospective study material was composed of cDNA or gDNA derived from T cells, B-cell-depleted T cells, or PBMCs. Subjects who had been exposed to COVID-19, were actively infected with it, or had recovered from it provided the deeply sampled blood TCRbeta repertoires that made up the dataset. The repertoires were made available in a free public database intended to serve as a resource for research on the immune response to SARS-CoV-2. Samples came from the ongoing ImmuneRACE study (first 160 participants) plus 1,254 subjects from 6 global collaborators. Sample metadata almost always included a de-identified subject ID, COVID-19 status, age in years and sex. Where available, HLA class I and class II types were taken from metadata supplied by the sample provider and were not determined by assay-based typing. Overall study outcomes, separate from this receptor: How much clinical and demographic metadata was included differed by source and by participant, and the metadata was provided uncurated.

Whole blood was collected in K2EDTA tubes by collaborating institutions according to the institutions' own protocols. For TCRbeta analysis, collaborators shipped samples as frozen whole blood, isolated PBMCs, or DNA extracted from either of those sample types. TCRbeta CDR3 regions were amplified from genomic DNA using the immunoSEQ Assay, a bias-controlled multiplex PCR. In the source study's methods: The number of nucleated cells in each sample was estimated from the amplification of reference gene primers within the assay. To quantify the absolute abundance of each unique TCRbeta CDR3 rearrangement, sequence reads were collapsed and filtered. For each sample, productive Simpson clonality was calculated by taking the square root of Simpson's diversity index across productive rearrangements. TCRdb provides this immuneACCESS table in a form limited to in-frame rearrangements. Some clones are lacking; in checked studies, under half of them reflect an unresolved V gene, and why the rest are absent is not known. V and J calls and clone size are those listed in that table; D and trimming were worked out from the DNA. Counted in this sample were about 78,000 clones; approximately 86% of them appeared once. The ten top clones hold around 4.5% of the sample.

The receptor was derived from a man aged 50 to 59 with active or convalescent COVID-19. Recombination linked TRBV30 to TRBJ1-5, and 7 bases in between align with TRBD1. The sample consisted of peripheral blood. The CDR3 has the sequence CAWSGGGSNQPQHF. The DNA sequence reads TGTGCCTGGAGTGGAGGGGGCAGCAATCAGCCCCAGCATTTT.